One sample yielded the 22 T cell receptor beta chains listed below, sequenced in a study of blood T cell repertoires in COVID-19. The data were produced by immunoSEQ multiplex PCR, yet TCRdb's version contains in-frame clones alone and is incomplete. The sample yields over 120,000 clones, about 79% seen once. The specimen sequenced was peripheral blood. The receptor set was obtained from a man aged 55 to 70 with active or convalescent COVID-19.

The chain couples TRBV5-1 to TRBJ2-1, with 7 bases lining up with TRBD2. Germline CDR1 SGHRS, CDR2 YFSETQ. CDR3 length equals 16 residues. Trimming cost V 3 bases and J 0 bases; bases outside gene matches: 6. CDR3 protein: CASSSDLAASYNEQFF. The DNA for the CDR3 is TGCGCCAGCAGCTCGGACCTAGCGGCCTCCTACAATGAGCAGTTCTTC.

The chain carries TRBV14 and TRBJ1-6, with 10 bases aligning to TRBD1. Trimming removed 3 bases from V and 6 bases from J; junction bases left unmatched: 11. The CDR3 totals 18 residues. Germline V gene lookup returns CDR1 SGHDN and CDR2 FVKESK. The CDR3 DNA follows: TGTGCCAGCAGCCACCCACCCGGGACAGGGGTTATTAATTCACCCCTCCACTTT. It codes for CASSHPPGTGVINSPLHF.

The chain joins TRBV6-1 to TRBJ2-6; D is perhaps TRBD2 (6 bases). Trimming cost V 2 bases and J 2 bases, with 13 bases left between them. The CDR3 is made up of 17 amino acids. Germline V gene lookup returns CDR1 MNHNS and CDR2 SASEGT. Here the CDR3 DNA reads TGTGCCAGCAGTGAAAAAGTTTGGGGGGCTGGGGCCAACGTCCTGACTTTC. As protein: CASSEKVWGAGANVLTF.

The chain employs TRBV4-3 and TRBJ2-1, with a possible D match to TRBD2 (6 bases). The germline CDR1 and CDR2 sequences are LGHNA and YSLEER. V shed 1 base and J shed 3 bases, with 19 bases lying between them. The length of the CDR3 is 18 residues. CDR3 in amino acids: CASSQAWGVGTSYNEQFF. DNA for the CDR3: TGCGCCAGCAGCCAAGCTTGGGGGGTCGGGACCAGCTACAATGAGCAGTTCTTC.

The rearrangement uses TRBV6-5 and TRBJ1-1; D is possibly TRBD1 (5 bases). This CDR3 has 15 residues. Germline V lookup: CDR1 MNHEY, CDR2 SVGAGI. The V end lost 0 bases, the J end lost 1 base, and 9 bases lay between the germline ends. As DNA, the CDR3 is TGTGCCAGCAGTTACTCGAAAGGGGCGAACACTGAAGCTTTCTTT. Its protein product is CASSYSKGANTEAFF.

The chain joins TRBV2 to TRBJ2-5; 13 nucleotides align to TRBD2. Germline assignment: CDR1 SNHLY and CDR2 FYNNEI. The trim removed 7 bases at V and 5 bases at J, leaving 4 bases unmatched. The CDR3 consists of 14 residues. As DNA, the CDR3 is TGTGCCAGCAAGTGGACTAGCGGGGGCGAGACCCAGTACTTC. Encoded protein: CASKWTSGGETQYF. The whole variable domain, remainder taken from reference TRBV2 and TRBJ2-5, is EPEVTQTPSHQVTQMGQEVILRCVPISNHLYFYWYRQILGQKVEFLVSFYNNEISEKSEIFDDQFSVERPDGSNFTLKIRSTKLEDSAMYFCASKWTSGGETQYFGPGTRLLVL.

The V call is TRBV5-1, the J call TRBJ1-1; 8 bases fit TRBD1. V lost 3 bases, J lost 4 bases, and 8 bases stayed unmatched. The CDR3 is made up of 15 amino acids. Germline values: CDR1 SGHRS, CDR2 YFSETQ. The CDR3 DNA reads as TGCGCCAGCAGCTCTACAGGGGGATGGGTCACTGAAGCTTTCTTT. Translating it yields CASSSTGGWVTEAFF.

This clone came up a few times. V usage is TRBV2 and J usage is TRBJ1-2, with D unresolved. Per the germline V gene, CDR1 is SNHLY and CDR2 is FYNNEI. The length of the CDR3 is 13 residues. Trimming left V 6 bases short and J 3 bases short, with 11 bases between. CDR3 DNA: TGTGCCAGCAGCCCTTCCCTAGACTATGGCTACACCTTC. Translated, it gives CASSPSLDYGYTF. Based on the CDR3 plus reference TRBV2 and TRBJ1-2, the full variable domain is EPEVTQTPSHQVTQMGQEVILRCVPISNHLYFYWYRQILGQKVEFLVSFYNNEISEKSEIFDDQFSVERPDGSNFTLKIRSTKLEDSAMYFCASSPSLDYGYTFGSGTRLTVV.

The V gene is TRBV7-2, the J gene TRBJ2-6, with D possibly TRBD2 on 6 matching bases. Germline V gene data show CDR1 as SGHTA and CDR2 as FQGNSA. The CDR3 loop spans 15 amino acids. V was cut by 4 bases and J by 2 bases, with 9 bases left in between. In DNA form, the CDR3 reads TGTGCCAGCAGCTCGCGGACTACTGGGGCCAACGTCCTGACTTTC. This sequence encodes CASSSRTTGANVLTF.

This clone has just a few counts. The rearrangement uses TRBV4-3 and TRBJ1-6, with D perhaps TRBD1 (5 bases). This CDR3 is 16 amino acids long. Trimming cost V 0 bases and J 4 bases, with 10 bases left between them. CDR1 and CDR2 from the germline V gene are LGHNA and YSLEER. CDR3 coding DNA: TGCGCCAGCAGCCAAGAGTTCGACAGTTATAATTCACCCCTCCACTTT. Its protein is CASSQEFDSYNSPLHF.

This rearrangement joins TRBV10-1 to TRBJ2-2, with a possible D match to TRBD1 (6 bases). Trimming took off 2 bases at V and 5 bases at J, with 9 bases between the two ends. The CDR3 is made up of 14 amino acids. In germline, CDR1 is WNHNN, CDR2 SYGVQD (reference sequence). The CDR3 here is CASSEERGTGELFF. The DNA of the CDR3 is TGCGCCAGCAGTGAGGAGAGGGGGACCGGGGAGCTGTTTTTT.

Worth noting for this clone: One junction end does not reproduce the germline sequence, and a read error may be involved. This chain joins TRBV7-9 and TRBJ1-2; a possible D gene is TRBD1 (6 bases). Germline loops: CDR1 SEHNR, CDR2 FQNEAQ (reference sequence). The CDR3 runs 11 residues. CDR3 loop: CASSGGYSYTF. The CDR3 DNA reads TGTGCCAGCAGCGGGGGCTATAGCTACACCTTC.

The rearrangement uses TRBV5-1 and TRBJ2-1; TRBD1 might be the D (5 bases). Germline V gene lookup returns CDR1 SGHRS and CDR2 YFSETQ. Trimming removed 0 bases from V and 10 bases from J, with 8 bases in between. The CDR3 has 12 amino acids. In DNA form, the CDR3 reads TGCGCCAGCAGCTTGGGACAGATCGAGCAGTTCTTC. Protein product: CASSLGQIEQFF.

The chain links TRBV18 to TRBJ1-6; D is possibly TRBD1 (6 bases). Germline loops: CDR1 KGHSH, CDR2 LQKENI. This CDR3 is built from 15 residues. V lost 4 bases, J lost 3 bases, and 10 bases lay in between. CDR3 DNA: TGTGCCAGCTCACTTTCGGACAGCTATAATTCACCCCTCCACTTT. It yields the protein CASSLSDSYNSPLHF.

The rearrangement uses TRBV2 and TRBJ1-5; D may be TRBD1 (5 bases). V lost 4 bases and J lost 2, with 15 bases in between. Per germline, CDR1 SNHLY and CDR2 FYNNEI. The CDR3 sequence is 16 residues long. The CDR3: CASSAVLDSGNQPQHF. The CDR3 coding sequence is TGTGCCAGCAGTGCAGTTCTCGACAGCGGCAATCAGCCCCAGCATTTT.

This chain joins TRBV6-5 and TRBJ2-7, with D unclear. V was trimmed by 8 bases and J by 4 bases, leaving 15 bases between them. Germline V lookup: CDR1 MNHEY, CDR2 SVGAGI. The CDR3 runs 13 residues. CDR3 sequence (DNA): TGTGCCAGCCGATATCCCCACTCTTACGAGCAGTACTTC. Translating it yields CASRYPHSYEQYF.

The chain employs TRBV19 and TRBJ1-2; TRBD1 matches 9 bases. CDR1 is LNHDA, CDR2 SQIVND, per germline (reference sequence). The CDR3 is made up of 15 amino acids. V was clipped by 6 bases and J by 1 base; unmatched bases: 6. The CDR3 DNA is TGTGCCAGTAGCTCTACAGGGGGCCGTAACTATGGCTACACCTTC. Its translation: CASSSTGGRNYGYTF.

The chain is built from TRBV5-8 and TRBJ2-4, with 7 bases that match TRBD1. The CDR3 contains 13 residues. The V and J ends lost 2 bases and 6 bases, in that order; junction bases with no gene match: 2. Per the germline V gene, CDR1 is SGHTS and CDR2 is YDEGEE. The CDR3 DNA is TGTGCCAGCAGCTTTCCAGGGGGAAACATTCAGTACTTC. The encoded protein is CASSFPGGNIQYF.

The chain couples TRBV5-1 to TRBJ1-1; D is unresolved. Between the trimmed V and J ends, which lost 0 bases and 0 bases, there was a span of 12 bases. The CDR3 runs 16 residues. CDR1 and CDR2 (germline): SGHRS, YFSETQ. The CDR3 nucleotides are TGCGCCAGCAGCTTGGAATCCCCCCGGTTGAACACTGAAGCTTTCTTT. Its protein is CASSLESPRLNTEAFF. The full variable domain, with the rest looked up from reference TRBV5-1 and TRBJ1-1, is KAGVTQTPRYLIKTRGQQVTLSCSPISGHRSVSWYQQTPGQGLQFLFEYFSETQRNKGNFPGRFSGRQFSNSRSEMNVSTLELGDSALYLCASSLESPRLNTEAFFGQGTRLTVV.

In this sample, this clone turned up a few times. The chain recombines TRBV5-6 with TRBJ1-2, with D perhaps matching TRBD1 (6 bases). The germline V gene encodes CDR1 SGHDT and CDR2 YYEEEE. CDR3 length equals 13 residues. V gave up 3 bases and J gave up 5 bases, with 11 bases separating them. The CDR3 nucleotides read TGTGCCAGCAGCTGGACACAGGGTTATGGCTACACCTTC. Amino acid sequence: CASSWTQGYGYTF.

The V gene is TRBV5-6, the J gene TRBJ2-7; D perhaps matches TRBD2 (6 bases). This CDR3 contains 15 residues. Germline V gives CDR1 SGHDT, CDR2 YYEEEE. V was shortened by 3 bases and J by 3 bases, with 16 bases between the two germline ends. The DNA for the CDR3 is TGTGCCAGCAGCTATTACTCCGGGACTCACTACGAGCAGTACTTC. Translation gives CASSYYSGTHYEQYF. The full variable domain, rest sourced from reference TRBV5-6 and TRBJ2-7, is DAGVTQSPTHLIKTRGQQVTLRCSPKSGHDTVSWYQQALGQGPQFIFQYYEEEERQRGNFPDRFSGHQFPNYSSELNVNALLLGDSALYLCASSYYSGTHYEQYFGPGTRLTVT.

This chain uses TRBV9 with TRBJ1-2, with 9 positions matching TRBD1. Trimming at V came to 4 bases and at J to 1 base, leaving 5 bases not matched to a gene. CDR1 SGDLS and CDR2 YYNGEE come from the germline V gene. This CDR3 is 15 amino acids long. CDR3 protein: CASSTGTGLNYGYTF. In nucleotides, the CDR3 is TGTGCCAGCAGCACCGGGACAGGGCTTAACTATGGCTACACCTTC.